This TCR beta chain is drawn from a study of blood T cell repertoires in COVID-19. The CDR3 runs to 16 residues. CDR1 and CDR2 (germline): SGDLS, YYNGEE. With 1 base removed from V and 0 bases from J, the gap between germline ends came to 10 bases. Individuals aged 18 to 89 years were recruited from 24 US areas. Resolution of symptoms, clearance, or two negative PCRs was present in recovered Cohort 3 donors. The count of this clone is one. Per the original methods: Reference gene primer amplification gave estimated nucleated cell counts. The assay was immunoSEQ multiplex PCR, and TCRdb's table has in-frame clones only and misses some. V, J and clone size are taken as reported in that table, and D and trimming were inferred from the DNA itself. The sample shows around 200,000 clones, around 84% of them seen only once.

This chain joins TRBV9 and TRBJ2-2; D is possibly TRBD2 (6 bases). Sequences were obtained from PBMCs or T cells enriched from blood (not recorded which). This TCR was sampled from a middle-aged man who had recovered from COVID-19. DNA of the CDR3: TGTGCCAGCAGCGTATCTAGCGCCGCGAACACCGGGGAGCTGTTTTTT. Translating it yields CASSVSSAANTGELFF.